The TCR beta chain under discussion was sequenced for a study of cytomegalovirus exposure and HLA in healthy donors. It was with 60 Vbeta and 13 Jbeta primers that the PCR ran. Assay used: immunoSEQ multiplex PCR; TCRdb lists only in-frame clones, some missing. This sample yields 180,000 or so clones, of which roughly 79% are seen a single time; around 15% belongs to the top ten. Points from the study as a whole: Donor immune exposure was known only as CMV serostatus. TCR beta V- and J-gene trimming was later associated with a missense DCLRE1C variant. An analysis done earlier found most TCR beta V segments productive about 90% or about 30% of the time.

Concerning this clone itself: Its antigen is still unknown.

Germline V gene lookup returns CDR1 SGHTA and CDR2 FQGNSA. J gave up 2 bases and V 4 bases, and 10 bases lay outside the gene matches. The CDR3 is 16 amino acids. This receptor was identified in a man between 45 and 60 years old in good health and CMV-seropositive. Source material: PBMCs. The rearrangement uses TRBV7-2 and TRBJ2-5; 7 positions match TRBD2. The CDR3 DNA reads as TGTGCCAGCAGCTACCAGCCAGCGGGGCCACAAGAGACCCAGTACTTC. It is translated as CASSYQPAGPQETQYF. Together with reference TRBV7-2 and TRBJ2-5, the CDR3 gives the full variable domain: GAGVSQSPSNKVTEKGKDVELRCDPISGHTALYWYRQSLGQGLEFLIYFQGNSAPDKSGLPSDRFSAERTGGSVSTLTIQRTQQEDSAVYLCASSYQPAGPQETQYFGPGTRLLVL.